Shown below are 18 T cell receptor beta chains from a single sample sequenced in a study of CD8 T cells in ankylosing spondylitis. TCRdb recomputed calls from the 5' RACE reads with MiXCR, one row per CDR3 protein. The sample has tens of thousands of distinct CDR3 sequences, just under 9% seen once. Which antigens these TCRs recognize remains unknown. Overall study findings and caveats: Characteristic of ankylosing spondylitis blood, it appeared, was a TCR beta motif comprising roughly eight highly homologous variants.

What was sequenced was blood, either unsorted or a sorted T cell fraction (not recorded which). These receptors came from a male donor with ankylosing spondylitis.

V gene TRBV24-1 combines with J gene TRBJ2-1, with D perhaps matching TRBD2 (6 bases). Deletions cut 2 bases from V and 1 base from J, with 17 bases between. This CDR3 has 18 residues. The germline V gene encodes CDR1 KGHDR and CDR2 SFDVKD. CDR3 residues: CATSDSQRGAGSYNEQFF. In DNA, the CDR3 is TGTGCCACCAGTGATTCCCAAAGGGGCGCGGGATCCTACAATGAGCAGTTCTTC.

The chain is built from TRBV16 and TRBJ1-5, with 7 bases lining up with TRBD1. The germline CDR1 and CDR2 sequences are KGHSY and FQNENV. The CDR3 extends over 14 amino acids. After removal of 2 bases from V and 6 bases from J, the junction contained 4 bases not matched to a gene. The chain's CDR3 is CASSQRQGSQPQHF. The CDR3 region has the DNA TGTGCCAGCAGCCAAAGACAGGGATCTCAGCCCCAGCATTTT. The full variable domain, with the rest looked up from reference TRBV16 and TRBJ1-5, is GEEVAQTPKHLVRGEGQKAKLYCAPIKGHSYVFWYQQVLKNEFKFLISFQNENVFDETGMPKERFSAKCLPNSPCSLEIQATKLEDSAVYFCASSQRQGSQPQHFGDGTRLSIL.

As for this clonotype: Given a much more abundant clone one base away, this may be a read error. Because it lacks the conserved phenylalanine or tryptophan at the end, this CDR3 is likely a read error. The chain joins TRBV20-1 to TRBJ2-2; 8 bases align to TRBD2. Germline CDR1 DFQATT, CDR2 SNEGSKA (reference sequence). The CDR3 covers 14 residues. V lost 3 bases, J lost 3 bases, and 3 bases stayed unmatched. CDR3 residues: CSARGAGDTGELFL. The CDR3, as DNA: TGCAGTGCTAGGGGAGCGGGGGACACCGGGGAGCTGTTTCTT.

This clonotype has a handful of counts. The rearrangement joins TRBV7-9 to TRBJ2-5; 10 bases map to TRBD2. V was clipped by 5 bases and J by 3 bases; unmatched bases: 3. The germline gives CDR1 SEHNR, CDR2 FQNEAQ (reference sequence). The length of the CDR3 is 14 residues. The DNA for the CDR3 is TGTGCCAGCAGCGTCCTAGCGGGAGAAGAGACCCAGTACTTC. Its translation: CASSVLAGEETQYF.

This clonotype was found once. This may come from a read error, since a much larger clone is one base off. The rearrangement links TRBV6-2 or TRBV6-3 to TRBJ2-7, with a possible D match to TRBD2 (5 bases). Trimming stripped 5 bases from V and 3 bases from J, with 11 bases between. The V gene's germline CDR1 is MNHEY and CDR2 SVGEGT. The CDR3 covers 13 residues. The CDR3, as DNA: TGTGCCAGCAGTCAGGACTCCCTCTACGAGCAGTACGTC. It yields the protein CASSQDSLYEQYV.

This clonotype was seen only once. This rearrangement joins TRBV13 to TRBJ2-7, with 7 bases lining up with TRBD1. Germline CDR1 PRHDT, CDR2 FYEKMQ (reference sequence). The CDR3 runs to 12 residues. The junction had 0 bases not matched to a gene; V was cut back by 4 bases and J by 3 bases. CDR3 nucleotides: TGTGCCAGCAGCTGGACAGGCTACGAGCAGTACGTC. Translated: CASSWTGYEQYV.

Only a few counts were recorded for this clonotype. V gene TRBV27 combines with J gene TRBJ2-7, with 7 bases matching TRBD2. The germline CDR1 and CDR2 sequences are MNHEY and SMNVEV (reference sequence). The CDR3 totals 15 residues. Germline trimming cut 7 bases from V and 3 bases from J; bases unmatched to any gene: 12. The CDR3 coding sequence is TGTGCCAGCACCCCGACCGGACTAGGGAACTACGAGCAGTACTTC. It encodes CASTPTGLGNYEQYF.

This clonotype was detected ten times or more. V is TRBV19 and J is TRBJ2-1; the D is unclear. The CDR3 is 15 amino acids. CDR1 LNHDA and CDR2 SQIVND come from the germline V gene (reference sequence). V was shortened by 6 bases and J by 3 bases, with 15 bases between the two germline ends. The CDR3 DNA is TGTGCCAGTAGCCCACCGGCCCGTCTCTACAATGAGCAGTTCTTC. Residues: CASSPPARLYNEQFF.

The rearrangement joins TRBV7-6 to TRBJ1-1; TRBD1 is a possible D gene (5 bases). Germline V gene sequence: CDR1 SGHVS, CDR2 FNYEAQ. CDR3 length: 11 residues. V shed 8 bases and J shed 4 bases, with 8 bases lying between them. CDR3 coding DNA: TGTGCCAGCGGGCAGGGCACTGAAGCTTTCTTT. Translated: CASGQGTEAFF. The entire variable domain, with the rest obtained from reference TRBV7-6 and TRBJ1-1, is as follows: GAGVSQSPRYKVTKRGQDVALRCDPISGHVSLYWYRQALGQGPEFLTYFNYEAQQDKSGLPNDRFSAERPEGSISTLTIQRTEQRDSAMYRCASGQGTEAFFGQGTRLTVV.

This clonotype was seen ten or more times. The V gene is TRBV6-2 or TRBV6-3, the J gene TRBJ2-7; unclear D gene. The CDR3 is 13 residues long. V was pared by 0 bases and J by 3 bases, with 6 bases between. CDR1 is MNHEY and CDR2 is SVGEGT in the germline V gene. The CDR3 spells CASSYSLIYEQYF. The CDR3 bases are TGTGCCAGCAGTTACTCGTTGATCTACGAGCAGTACTTC.

This clonotype was seen more than once but under ten times. In nucleotides, the CDR3 is TGTGCCAGCAGCTTAGCGCATGTGGGGCTGAGCTCCTACGAGCAGTACGTC. Residues: CASSLAHVGLSSYEQYV. The rearrangement uses TRBV7-2 and TRBJ2-7; D possibly corresponds to TRBD1 (5 bases). Germline V CDR1 and CDR2: SGHTA, FQGNSA. The CDR3 runs to 17 residues. The germline V and J ends were trimmed by 0 bases and 0 bases, with 15 bases remaining between them.

This chain uses TRBV5-6 with TRBJ1-1; no definite D call. This CDR3 has 13 amino acids. Trimming removed 1 base at V and 3 bases at J, with 7 bases between. Germline CDR1 is SGHDT and CDR2 is YYEEEE. In DNA form, the CDR3 reads TGTGCCAGCAGCTTGTCCTCGGACACTGAAGCTTTCTTT. It codes for CASSLSSDTEAFF.

This clonotype was counted ten times or more. The chain combines TRBV20-1 with TRBJ2-7; D unclear. V lost 6 bases and J 0 bases, leaving 12 bases between the germline ends. From germline, CDR1 is DFQATT and CDR2 SNEGSKA (reference sequence). There are 13 residues in the CDR3. The CDR3: CSARPDHSYEQYF. In nucleotides, the CDR3 is TGCAGTGCCCGACCTGACCACTCCTACGAGCAGTACTTC.

V gene TRBV27 combines with J gene TRBJ2-1; D is undetermined. V gave up 0 bases and J gave up 7 bases, with 7 bases separating them. Germline loops: CDR1 MNHEY, CDR2 SMNVEV (reference sequence). This CDR3 region has 13 residues. The CDR3 region is CASSLSGINEQFF. The DNA for the CDR3 is TGTGCCAGCAGTTTATCGGGAATAAATGAGCAGTTCTTC.

This clonotype was counted ten times or more. The chain is built from TRBV6-5 and TRBJ1-2; 8 bases are a match to TRBD1. Trimming took 6 bases from V and 4 from J; bases not matched to a gene: 7. The CDR3 consists of 14 residues. Germline V CDR1 and CDR2: MNHEY, SVGAGI. In DNA form, the CDR3 reads TGTGCCAGCAGATACAAGGGACAGGCCTATGGCTACACCTTC. It is translated as CASRYKGQAYGYTF.

This clonotype was seen only a few times. The chain combines TRBV7-9 with TRBJ2-3, with TRBD1 as a possible D gene (6 bases). Trimming removed 4 bases at V and 0 bases at J, with 14 bases between. This CDR3 has 16 residues. The germline CDR1 and CDR2 sequences are SEHNR and FQNEAQ (reference sequence). Here the CDR3 reads CASSSDWGLSTDTQYF. The CDR3 bases are TGTGCCAGCAGCTCCGACTGGGGGCTAAGCACAGATACGCAGTATTTT.

The V and J genes are TRBV5-1 and TRBJ2-1; D perhaps matches TRBD2 (5 bases). From germline, CDR1 is SGHRS and CDR2 YFSETQ. The CDR3 is 12 residues long. V dropped 0 bases and J dropped 8 bases, with 6 bases sitting between them. The CDR3 is CASSLVAHEQFF. As DNA, the CDR3 is TGCGCCAGCAGCTTGGTAGCGCATGAGCAGTTCTTC.

This sequence joins TRBV9 and TRBJ1-1; possible D gene TRBD1, 6 bases. The CDR3 loop spans 15 amino acids. Trimming shortened V by 0 bases and J by 1 base, and 10 bases separated the two germline ends. Germline CDR1 SGDLS, CDR2 YYNGEE. The CDR3 coding sequence is TGTGCCAGCAGCGTAGCGGGACACGGGAACACTGAAGCTTTCTTT. Protein sequence: CASSVAGHGNTEAFF.